The entry below describes one T cell receptor beta chain. Its antigen is as yet unknown. Documented treatment: approximately 9-day PBMC culture with coronavirus spike peptide pools or control peptides (ViraFEST assay). The culture of around 2 million PBMCs per well included 9.5 to 10 IU/ml IL-2 and roughly 10 ug/ml peptide pools. Once cultured 10 days, CD4+ T cells underwent isolation by negative selection. This entry is derived from a study of vaccination and CD4 T cells after COVID-19. Sequencing of cultured CD4+ T cell DNA used the Oncomine TCR Beta short-read assay. TCRdb processed the PCR reads anew with MiXCR; each CDR3 protein has one entry. Of over 15,000 distinct CDR3 sequences listed, about 68% are singletons. This CDR3 is 12 amino acids long. From germline, CDR1 is SEHNR and CDR2 FQNEAQ (reference sequence). The V end lost 3 bases, the J end lost 7 bases, and 9 bases lay between the germline ends.

This receptor was taken from a human donor who received a COVID-19 vaccine. The chain couples TRBV7-9 to TRBJ1-2; D is possibly TRBD1 (6 bases). Sequencing used CD4+ T cells from blood, cultured in vitro, obtained after SARS-CoV-2 vaccination. The CDR3 DNA follows: TGTGCCAGCAGCTTTCAGGGGACTGGCTACACCTTC. Translated, it gives CASSFQGTGYTF.